These 9 T cell receptor beta chains were sequenced from one sample in a study of monozygotic twins with inflammatory bowel disease. No DNA is given; TCRdb re-called the 5' RACE reads and lists each CDR3 protein once. The sample has just over 300,000 distinct CDR3 sequences. Sample: blood. All receptors come from a human donor with ulcerative colitis or Crohn's disease, or a healthy co-twin of an affected twin (not recorded which).

This chain uses TRBV7-2 with TRBJ1-2; the TRBD1 assignment by TCRdb is unverifiable without DNA. Looked up from germline, CDR1 is SGHTA and CDR2 is FQGNSA. The CDR3 runs to 15 residues. The CDR3 loop reads CASSFQGSLMRGYTF.

This chain joins TRBV20-1 and TRBJ2-3. Germline V gene data show CDR1 as DFQATT and CDR2 as SNEGSKA (reference sequence). The CDR3 spans 11 residues. CDR3 amino acids: CSAYSRDTQYF.

The chain uses TRBV27 and TRBJ2-7; the TCRdb D gene call, TRBD1, has no DNA to confirm it. The CDR3 is 13 residues long. The V gene's germline CDR1 is MNHEY and CDR2 SMNVEV (reference sequence). CDR3: CASILAGQARAYF.

The J gene is TRBJ2-7, the V gene TRBV10-1; without DNA, the TCRdb call of TRBD1 cannot be checked. The CDR3 runs to 14 residues. CDR1 WNHNN and CDR2 SYGVQD come from the germline V gene (reference sequence). The CDR3 spells CASSRDPNGYEQYF.

The chain has TRBV13 and TRBJ2-1. CDR3 length: 13 amino acids. Germline-derived CDR1 and CDR2 are PRHDT and FYEKMQ (reference sequence). The CDR3: CASSLTRGNEQFF. The full variable domain, in which reference TRBV13 and TRBJ2-1 provide the parts outside the CDR3, is AAGVIQSPRHLIKEKRETATLKCYPIPRHDTVYWYQQGPGQDPQFLISFYEKMQSDKGSIPDRFSAQQFSDYHSELNMSSLELGDSALYFCASSLTRGNEQFFGPGTRLTVL.

The gene calls are TRBV2 and TRBJ1-5; the TRBD1 assignment by TCRdb is unverifiable without DNA. The germline V gene encodes CDR1 SNHLY and CDR2 FYNNEI. This CDR3 is built from 14 residues. CDR3 sequence: CASRTGISNQPQHF.

V gene TRBV20-1 combines with J gene TRBJ2-7; checking the TCRdb D call of TRBD1 is not possible without DNA. Germline lookup yields CDR1 DFQATT and CDR2 SNEGSKA (reference sequence). The CDR3 spans 14 residues. The CDR3 is CSARVGTASYEQYF.

The V and J genes are TRBV20-1 and TRBJ2-7; TCRdb names TRBD1, which stays unverified in the absence of DNA. Germline CDR1 is DFQATT and CDR2 is SNEGSKA (reference sequence). The CDR3 loop spans 11 amino acids. CDR3 residues: CSAPGHYEQYF.

V is TRBV4-3 and J is TRBJ2-7. Germline V gene lookup returns CDR1 LGHNA and CDR2 YSLEER. The CDR3 runs to 13 residues. This CDR3 is CASSPGRAYEQYF.